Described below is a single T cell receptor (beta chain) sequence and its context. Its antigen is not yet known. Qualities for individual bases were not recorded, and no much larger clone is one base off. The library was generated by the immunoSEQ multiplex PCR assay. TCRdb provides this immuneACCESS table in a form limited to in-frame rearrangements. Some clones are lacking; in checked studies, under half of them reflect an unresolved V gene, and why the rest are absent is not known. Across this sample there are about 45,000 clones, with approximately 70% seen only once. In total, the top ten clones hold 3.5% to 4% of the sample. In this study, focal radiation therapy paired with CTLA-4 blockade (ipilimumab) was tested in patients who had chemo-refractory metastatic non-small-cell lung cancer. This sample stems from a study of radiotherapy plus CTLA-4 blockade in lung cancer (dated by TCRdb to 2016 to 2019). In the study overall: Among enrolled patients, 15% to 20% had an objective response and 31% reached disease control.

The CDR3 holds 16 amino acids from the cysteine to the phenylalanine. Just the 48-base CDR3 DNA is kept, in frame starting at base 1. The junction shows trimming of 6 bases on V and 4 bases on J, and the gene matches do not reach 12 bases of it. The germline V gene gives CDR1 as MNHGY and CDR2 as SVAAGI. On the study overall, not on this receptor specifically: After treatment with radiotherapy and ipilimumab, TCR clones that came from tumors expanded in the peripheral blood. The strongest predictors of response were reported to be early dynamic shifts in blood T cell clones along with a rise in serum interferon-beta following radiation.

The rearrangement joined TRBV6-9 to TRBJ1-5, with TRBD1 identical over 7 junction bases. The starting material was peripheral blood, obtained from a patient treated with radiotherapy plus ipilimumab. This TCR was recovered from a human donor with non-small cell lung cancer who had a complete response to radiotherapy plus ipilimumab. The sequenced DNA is TGTGCCAGCAGCCCGGTGGTCCAGGGGGAGAATCAGCCCCAGCATTTT. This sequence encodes CASSPVVQGENQPQHF.